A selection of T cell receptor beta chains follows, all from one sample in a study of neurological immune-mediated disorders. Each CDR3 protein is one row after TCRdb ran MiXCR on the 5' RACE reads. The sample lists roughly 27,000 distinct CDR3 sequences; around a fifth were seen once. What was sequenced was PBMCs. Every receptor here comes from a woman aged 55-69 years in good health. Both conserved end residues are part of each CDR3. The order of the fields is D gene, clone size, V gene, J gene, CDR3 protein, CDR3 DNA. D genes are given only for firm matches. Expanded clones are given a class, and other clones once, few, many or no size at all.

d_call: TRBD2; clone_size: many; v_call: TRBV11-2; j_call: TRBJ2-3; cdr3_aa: CASSLGWRREAVVERGTQYF; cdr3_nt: TGTGCCAGCAGCTTAGGTTGGAGGCGGGAGGCGGTGGTAGAGCGGGGTACGCAGTATTTT
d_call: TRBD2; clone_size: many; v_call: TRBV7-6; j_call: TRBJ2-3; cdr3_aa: CASSSHSGDTQYF; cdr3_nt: TGTGCCAGCAGCTCCCATAGCGGGGATACGCAGTATTTT
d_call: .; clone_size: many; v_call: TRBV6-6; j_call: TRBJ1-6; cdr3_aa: CASRDGIVGSPLHF; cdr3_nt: TGTGCCAGCAGGGATGGCATTGTCGGTTCACCCCTCCACTTT
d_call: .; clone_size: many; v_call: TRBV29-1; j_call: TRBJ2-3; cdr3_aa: CSVYVSFPTDTQYF; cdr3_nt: TGCAGCGTTTACGTGTCGTTTCCGACAGATACGCAGTATTTT
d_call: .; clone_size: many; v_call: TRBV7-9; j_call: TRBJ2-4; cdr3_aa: CASSWDADIQYF; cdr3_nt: TGTGCCAGCAGCTGGGACGCGGACATTCAGTACTTC
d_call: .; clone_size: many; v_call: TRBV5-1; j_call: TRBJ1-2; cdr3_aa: CASSHGDFNYGYTF; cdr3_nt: TGCGCCAGCAGCCACGGCGATTTCAACTATGGCTACACCTTC
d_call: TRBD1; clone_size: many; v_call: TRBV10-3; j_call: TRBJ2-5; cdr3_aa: CAVGTVQETQYF; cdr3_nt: TGTGCCGTTGGGACAGTCCAAGAGACCCAGTACTTC
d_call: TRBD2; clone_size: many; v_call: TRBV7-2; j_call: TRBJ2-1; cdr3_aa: CASSFLLLAGGGEQFF; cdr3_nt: TGTGCCAGCAGCTTTCTCCTTCTAGCGGGAGGCGGTGAGCAGTTCTTC
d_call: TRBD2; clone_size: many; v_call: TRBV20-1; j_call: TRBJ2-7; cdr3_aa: CSASFTSGPYEQYF; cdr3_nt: TGCAGTGCTAGTTTCACTAGCGGACCCTACGAGCAGTACTTC
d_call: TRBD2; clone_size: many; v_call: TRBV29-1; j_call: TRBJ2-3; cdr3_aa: CSVDAGDSSISDTQYF; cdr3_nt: TGCAGCGTTGACGCGGGGGACTCTTCCATCTCAGATACGCAGTATTTT
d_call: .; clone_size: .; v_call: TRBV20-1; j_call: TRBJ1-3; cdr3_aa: CSARDFLGGEGHSGNTIYF; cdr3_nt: TGCAGTGCTAGAGATTTCCTTGGGGGGGAAGGGCACTCTGGAAACACCATATATTTT
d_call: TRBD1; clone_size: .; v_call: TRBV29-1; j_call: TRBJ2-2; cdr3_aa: CSATTGGTGELFF; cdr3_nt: TGCAGCGCCACGACAGGGGGGACCGGGGAGCTGTTTTTT
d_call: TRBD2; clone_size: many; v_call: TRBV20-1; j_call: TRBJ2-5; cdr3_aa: CSASSGRGGETQYF; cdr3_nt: TGCAGTGCTAGTAGCGGGAGGGGAGGAGAGACCCAGTACTTC
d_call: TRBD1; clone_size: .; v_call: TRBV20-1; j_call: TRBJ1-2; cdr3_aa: CSARAGTGDDLTNYGYTF; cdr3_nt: TGCAGTGCTAGAGCGGGGACAGGGGATGACTTAACTAACTATGGCTACACCTTC
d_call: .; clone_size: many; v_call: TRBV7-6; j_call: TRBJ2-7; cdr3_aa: CASSLAGPSLYTEQYF; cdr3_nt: TGTGCCAGCAGCTTAGCGGGGCCTAGCCTATATACCGAGCAGTACTTC
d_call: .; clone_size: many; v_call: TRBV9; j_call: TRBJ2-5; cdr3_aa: CASSARPQETQYF; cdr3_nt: TGTGCCAGCAGCGCCAGACCCCAAGAGACCCAGTACTTC
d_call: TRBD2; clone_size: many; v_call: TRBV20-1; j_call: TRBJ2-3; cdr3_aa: CSARSNSGGSTDTQYF; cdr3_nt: TGCAGTGCTAGATCCAATAGCGGGGGAAGCACAGATACGCAGTATTTT
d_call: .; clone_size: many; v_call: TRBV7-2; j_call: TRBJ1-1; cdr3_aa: CASSLGGVSTEAFF; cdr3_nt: TGTGCCAGCAGCTTAGGTGGGGTATCCACTGAAGCTTTCTTT
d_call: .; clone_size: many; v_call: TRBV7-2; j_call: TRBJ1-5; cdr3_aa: CASSPWGSGQPQHF; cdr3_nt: TGTGCCAGCAGCCCATGGGGGAGTGGGCAGCCCCAGCATTTT
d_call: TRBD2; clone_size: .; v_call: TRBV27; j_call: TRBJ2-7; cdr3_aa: CASSAQSSGTYEQYF; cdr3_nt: TGTGCCAGCAGTGCGCAATCTAGCGGAACCTACGAGCAGTACTTC
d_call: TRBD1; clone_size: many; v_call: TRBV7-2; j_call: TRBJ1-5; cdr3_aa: CASSVQGRNQPQHF; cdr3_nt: TGTGCCAGCAGCGTACAGGGGAGAAATCAGCCCCAGCATTTT
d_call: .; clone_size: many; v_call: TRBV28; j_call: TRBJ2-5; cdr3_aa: CASSLAKETQYF; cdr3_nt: TGTGCCAGCAGTTTAGCGAAAGAGACCCAGTACTTC
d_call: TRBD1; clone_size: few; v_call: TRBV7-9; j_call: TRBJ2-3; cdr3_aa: CASSPDRGSTDTQYF; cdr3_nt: TGTGCCAGCAGCCCGGACAGGGGGAGCACAGATACGCAGTATTTT
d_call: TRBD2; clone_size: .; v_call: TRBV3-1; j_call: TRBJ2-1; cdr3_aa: CASSQQLAGAYNEQFF; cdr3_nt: TGTGCCAGCAGTCAACAACTGGCGGGAGCTTACAATGAGCAGTTCTTC
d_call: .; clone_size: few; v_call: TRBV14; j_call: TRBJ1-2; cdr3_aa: CASSTDGGAPNYGYTF; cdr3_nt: TGTGCCAGCAGCACGGACGGTGGAGCACCTAACTATGGCTACACCTTC
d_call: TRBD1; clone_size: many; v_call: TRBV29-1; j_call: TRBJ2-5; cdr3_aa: CSVGQGSETQYF; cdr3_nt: TGCAGCGTGGGACAGGGATCAGAGACCCAGTACTTC
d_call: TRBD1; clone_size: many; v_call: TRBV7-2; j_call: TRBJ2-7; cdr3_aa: CASSQTGGEQYF; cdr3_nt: TGTGCCAGCAGCCAAACAGGGGGGGAGCAGTACTTC
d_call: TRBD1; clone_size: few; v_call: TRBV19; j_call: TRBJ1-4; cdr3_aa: CASLKRDSRNEKLFF; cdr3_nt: TGTGCCAGCCTGAAACGGGACAGCAGGAATGAAAAACTGTTTTTT
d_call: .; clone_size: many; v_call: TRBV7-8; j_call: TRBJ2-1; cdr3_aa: CASSPTWGMGQFF; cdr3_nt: TGTGCCAGCAGCCCCACCTGGGGCATGGGGCAGTTCTTC
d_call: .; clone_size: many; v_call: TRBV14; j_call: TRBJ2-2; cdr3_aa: CASSQDTGELFF; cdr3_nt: TGTGCCAGCAGCCAAGACACCGGGGAGCTGTTTTTT
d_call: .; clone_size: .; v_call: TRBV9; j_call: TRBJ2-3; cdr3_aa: CASSPMGVLEDTHYF; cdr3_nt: TGTGCCAGCAGCCCCATGGGCGTTCTGGAAGATACGCACTATTTT
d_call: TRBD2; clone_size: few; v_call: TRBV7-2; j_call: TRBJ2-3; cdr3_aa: CASSSRTSGPSTDTQYF; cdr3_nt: TGTGCCAGCAGCTCCAGGACTAGCGGTCCTAGCACAGATACGCAGTATTTT
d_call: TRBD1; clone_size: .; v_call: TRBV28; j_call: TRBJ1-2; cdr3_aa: CASSLFDRGGGYTF; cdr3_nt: TGTGCCAGCAGTTTATTTGACAGGGGCGGAGGCTACACCTTC
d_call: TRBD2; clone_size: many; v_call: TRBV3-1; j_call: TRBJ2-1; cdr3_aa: CASSQGGFSGVYEQFF; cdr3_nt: TGTGCCAGCAGCCAAGGTGGCTTCAGCGGGGTCTATGAGCAGTTCTTC
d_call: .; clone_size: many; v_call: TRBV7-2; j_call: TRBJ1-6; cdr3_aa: CASSLTAGGGPLHF; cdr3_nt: TGTGCCAGCAGCTTAACTGCGGGCGGAGGGCCCCTCCACTTT
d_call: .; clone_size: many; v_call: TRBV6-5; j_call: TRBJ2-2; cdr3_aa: CASSSETLFGPGELFF; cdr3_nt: TGTGCCAGCAGTTCAGAGACACTTTTCGGCCCCGGGGAGCTGTTTTTT
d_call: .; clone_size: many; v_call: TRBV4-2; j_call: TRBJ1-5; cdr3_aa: CASSQDATGNQPQHF; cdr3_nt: TGTGCCAGCAGCCAAGACGCCACAGGGAATCAGCCCCAGCATTTT
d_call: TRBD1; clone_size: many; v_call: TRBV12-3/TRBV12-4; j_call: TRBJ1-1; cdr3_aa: CASNLGQGALNTEAFF; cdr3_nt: TGTGCCAGCAACCTGGGACAGGGGGCGCTGAACACTGAAGCTTTCTTT
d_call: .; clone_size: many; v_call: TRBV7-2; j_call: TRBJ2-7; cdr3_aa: CASSLWKAVGYEQYF; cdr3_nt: TGTGCCAGCAGCTTATGGAAAGCGGTGGGCTACGAGCAGTACTTC
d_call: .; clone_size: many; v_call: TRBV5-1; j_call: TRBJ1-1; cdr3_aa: CASSLYDRNTEAFF; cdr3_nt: TGCGCCAGCAGCCTCTACGACAGAAACACTGAAGCTTTCTTT
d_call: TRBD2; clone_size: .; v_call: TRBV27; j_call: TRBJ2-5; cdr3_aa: CASSSWSSGSEETQYF; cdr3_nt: TGTGCCAGCAGCTCTTGGAGTAGCGGGAGTGAAGAGACCCAGTACTTC
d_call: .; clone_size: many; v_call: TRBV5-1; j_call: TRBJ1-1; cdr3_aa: CASSLYPNENTEAFF; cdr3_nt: TGCGCCAGCAGCTTGTATCCGAATGAAAACACTGAAGCTTTCTTT
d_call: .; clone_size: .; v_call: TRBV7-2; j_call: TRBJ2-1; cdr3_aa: CASSLGQGLGNEQFF; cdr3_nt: TGTGCCAGCAGCCTTGGACAGGGACTAGGGAATGAGCAGTTCTTC
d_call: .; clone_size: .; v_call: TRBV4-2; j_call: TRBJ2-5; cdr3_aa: CASSQWGLQETQYF; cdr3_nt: TGTGCCAGCAGCCAATGGGGCCTCCAAGAGACCCAGTACTTC
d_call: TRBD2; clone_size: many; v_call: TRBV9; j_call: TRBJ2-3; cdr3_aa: CASAIAGGITDTQYF; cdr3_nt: TGTGCCAGCGCTATAGCGGGGGGAATCACAGATACGCAGTATTTT
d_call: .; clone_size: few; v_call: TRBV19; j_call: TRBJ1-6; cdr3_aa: CASSITTSGFSPLHF; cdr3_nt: TGTGCCAGTAGTATAACAACCAGTGGGTTTTCACCCCTCCACTTT
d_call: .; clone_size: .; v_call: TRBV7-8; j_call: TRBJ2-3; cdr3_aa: CASSLGPGALTDTQYF; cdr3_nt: TGTGCCAGCAGCTTAGGACCGGGGGCCCTCACAGATACGCAGTATTTT
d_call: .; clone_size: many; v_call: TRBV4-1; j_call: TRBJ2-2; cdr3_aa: CASSLPGVVRGHTGELFF; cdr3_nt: TGCGCCAGCAGCCTCCCCGGAGTTGTGAGGGGCCACACCGGGGAGCTGTTTTTT
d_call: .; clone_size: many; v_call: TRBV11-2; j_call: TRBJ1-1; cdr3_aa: CASSPGVEAFF; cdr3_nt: TGTGCCAGCAGCCCGGGGGTTGAAGCTTTCTTT
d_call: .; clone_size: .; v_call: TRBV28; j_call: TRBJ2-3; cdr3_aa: CASSRTGSADTQYF; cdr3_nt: TGTGCCAGCAGTCGGACCGGGAGCGCAGATACGCAGTATTTT
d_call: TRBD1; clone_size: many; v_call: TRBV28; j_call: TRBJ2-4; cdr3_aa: CASSLTGTGSNIQYF; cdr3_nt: TGTGCCAGCAGTTTAACCGGGACAGGGTCAAACATTCAGTACTTC
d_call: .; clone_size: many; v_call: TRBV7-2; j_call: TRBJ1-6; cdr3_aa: CASSLESSYNSPLHF; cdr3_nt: TGTGCCAGCAGCTTAGAGAGCTCCTATAATTCACCCCTCCACTTT
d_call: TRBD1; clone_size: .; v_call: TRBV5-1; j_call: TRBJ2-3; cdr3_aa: CSSSSADRGDTQYF; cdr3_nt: TGCTCCAGCAGCTCCGCGGACAGGGGGGATACGCAGTATTTT
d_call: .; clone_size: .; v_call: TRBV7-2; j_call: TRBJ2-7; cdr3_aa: CASSLNSGTASYEQYF; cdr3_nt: TGTGCCAGCAGCCTTAACTCCGGGACGGCTTCCTACGAGCAGTACTTC
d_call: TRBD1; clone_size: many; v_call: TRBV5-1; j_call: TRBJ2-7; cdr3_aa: CASSLAGDRGEQYF; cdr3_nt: TGCGCCAGCAGCTTGGCCGGGGACAGGGGCGAGCAGTACTTC
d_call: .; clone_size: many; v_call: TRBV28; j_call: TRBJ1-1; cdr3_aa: CASSLTGRGTEAFF; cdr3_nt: TGTGCCAGCAGTTTAACCGGGCGAGGCACTGAAGCTTTCTTT
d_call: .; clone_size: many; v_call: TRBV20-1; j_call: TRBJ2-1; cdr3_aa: CSASFQDNEQFF; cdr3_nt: TGCAGTGCTAGTTTCCAGGACAATGAGCAGTTCTTC